One and the same sample provided the 11 T cell receptor beta chains below, sequenced in a study of spatial heterogeneity in lung cancer. Time point denoted: sample taken at primary tumor resection. Using its own MiXCR run on the 5' RACE reads, TCRdb lists one record per CDR3 protein. The table shows about 61,000 distinct CDR3 sequences, with around 6% occurring only once. The sample consisted of PBMCs, taken at surgery. These receptor sequences come from a female donor with early-stage non-small cell lung cancer.

This clonotype was seen more than once but under ten times. The V gene is TRBV7-2, the J gene TRBJ2-7; D ambiguous. V was cut by 5 bases and J by 2 bases, with 4 bases left in between. Per germline, CDR1 SGHTA and CDR2 FQGNSA. This CDR3 has 11 amino acids. CDR3 sequence (DNA): TGTGCCAGCAGCCAGGCCTACGAGCAGTACTTC. Translated: CASSQAYEQYF. Drawing the rest from reference TRBV7-2 and TRBJ2-7, the complete variable domain is GAGVSQSPSNKVTEKGKDVELRCDPISGHTALYWYRQSLGQGLEFLIYFQGNSAPDKSGLPSDRFSAERTGGSVSTLTIQRTQQEDSAVYLCASSQAYEQYFGPGTRLTVT.

This clonotype has ten or more counts. This rearrangement joins TRBV5-6 to TRBJ1-1, with no clear D. The CDR3 contains 12 residues. The germline V gene encodes CDR1 SGHDT and CDR2 YYEEEE. Trimming removed 0 bases at V and 4 bases at J, with 4 bases between. CDR3: CASSLEPTEAFF. The CDR3 nucleotides read TGTGCCAGCAGCTTGGAGCCCACTGAAGCTTTCTTT.

This clonotype was recorded many times. The V and J genes are TRBV29-1 and TRBJ1-6; the match to TRBD1 covers 9 bases. J gave up 6 bases and V 5 bases, and 5 bases lay outside the gene matches. This CDR3 contains 14 residues. In germline, CDR1 is SQVTM, CDR2 ANQGSEA. The CDR3 region is CSVSQGASNSPLHF. The CDR3 DNA reads TGCAGCGTTTCACAGGGGGCTAGTAATTCACCCCTCCACTTT.

Many counts were recorded for this clonotype. This chain uses TRBV6-5 with TRBJ1-1; D possibly corresponds to TRBD1 (5 bases). V was trimmed by 5 bases and J by 6 bases, leaving 13 bases between them. The CDR3 sequence is 13 residues long. The germline V gene has CDR1 MNHEY and CDR2 SVGAGI. The CDR3 DNA reads TGTGCCAGCAGTCCCGGGGGAGTACCTGAAGCTTTCTTT. Residues: CASSPGGVPEAFF.

This clonotype was seen ten or more times. The chain links TRBV9 to TRBJ1-1; D perhaps matches TRBD1 (5 bases). V lost 4 bases to trimming and J lost 5 bases, with 15 bases between them. CDR1 and CDR2 from the germline V gene are SGDLS and YYNGEE. The length of the CDR3 is 14 residues. The CDR3 reads CASSPLGPGTEAFF. In nucleotides, the CDR3 is TGTGCCAGCAGCCCCCTGGGGCCGGGGACTGAAGCTTTCTTT.

This clonotype was observed many times. One junction end does not reproduce the germline sequence, and a read error may be involved. The rearrangement uses TRBV7-7 and TRBJ2-5, with 13 bases that match TRBD2. The germline CDR1 and CDR2 sequences are SSHAT and FNYEAQ (reference sequence). The CDR3 runs 15 residues. CDR3 DNA: TGTGCTAGCATGGGACTAGCGGGATTCCAAGAGACCCAGTACTTC. It encodes CASMGLAGFQETQYF.

The V gene is TRBV12-3 or TRBV12-4, the J gene TRBJ1-2; D is perhaps TRBD1 (5 bases). Trimming pared 6 bases from V and 4 bases from J, leaving 12 bases between. The CDR3 extends over 13 amino acids. CDR3 sequence reads: CASSAWGGYGYTF. Written as DNA, the CDR3 is TGTGCCAGCAGCGCTTGGGGGGGCTATGGCTACACCTTC.

The chain recombines TRBV13 with TRBJ2-2, with TRBD2 matching 11 bases. Germline V gene sequence: CDR1 PRHDT, CDR2 FYEKMQ (reference sequence). The CDR3 runs 14 residues. V shed 5 bases and J 6 bases; nucleotides not matched to a gene: 2. CDR3 bases: TGTGCCAGCAGCCTTAGCGGGAGGGCCGGGGAGCTGTTTTTT. Protein: CASSLSGRAGELFF.

This clonotype was seen a handful of times. This chain joins TRBV6-2 or TRBV6-3 and TRBJ2-1, with TRBD2 matching 14 bases. Germline assignment: CDR1 MNHEY and CDR2 SVGEGT. J lost 7 bases, V lost 0 bases, and 8 bases had no gene match. There are 18 residues in the CDR3. CDR3 nucleotides: TGTGCCAGCAGTTACTCGAACGGACTAGCGGGAGGTGAAAATGAGCAGTTCTTC. Its translation is CASSYSNGLAGGENEQFF.

In this sample, this clonotype turned up a few times. This chain connects TRBV12-3 or TRBV12-4 to TRBJ1-3, with 10 bases lining up with TRBD1. Trimming took 6 bases from V and 4 from J; bases not matched to a gene: 21. The CDR3 extends over 20 amino acids. The CDR3 protein is CASSPPRDRGAVGSGNTIYF. CDR3 bases: TGTGCCAGCAGCCCCCCCCGGGACAGGGGCGCAGTAGGCTCCGGAAACACCATATATTTT.

Ten or more counts support this clonotype. The chain carries TRBV19 and TRBJ1-5; 7 bases match TRBD1. This CDR3 has 20 residues. The V gene's germline CDR1 is LNHDA and CDR2 SQIVND (reference sequence). V shed 0 bases, J shed 0 bases, and the junction held 14 bases outside the gene matches. The CDR3 here is CASSIDRFTTGRRSNQPQHF. The CDR3 bases are TGTGCCAGTAGTATAGATCGTTTCACGACAGGGAGACGTAGCAATCAGCCCCAGCATTTT.